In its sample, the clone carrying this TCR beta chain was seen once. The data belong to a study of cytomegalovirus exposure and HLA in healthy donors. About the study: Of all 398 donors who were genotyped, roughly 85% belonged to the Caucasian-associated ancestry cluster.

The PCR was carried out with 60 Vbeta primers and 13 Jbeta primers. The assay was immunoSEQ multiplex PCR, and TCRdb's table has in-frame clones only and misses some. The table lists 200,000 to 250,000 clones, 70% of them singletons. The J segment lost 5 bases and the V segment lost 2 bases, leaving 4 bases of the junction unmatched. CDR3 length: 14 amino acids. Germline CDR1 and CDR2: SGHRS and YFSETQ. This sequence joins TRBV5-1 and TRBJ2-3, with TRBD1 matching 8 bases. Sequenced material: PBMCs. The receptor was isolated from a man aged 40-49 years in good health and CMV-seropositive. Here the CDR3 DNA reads TGCGCCAGCAGCTTACAGGGGGAAATAGATACGCAGTATTTT. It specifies CASSLQGEIDTQYF.